This T cell receptor beta chain was documented in a study of blood T cell repertoires in COVID-19. Study-level information: COVID-19 samples collected from the United States, Italy and Spain covered acute and convalescent phases. PBMCs, B-cell-depleted T cells, or T cells were the source of the cDNA or gDNA that made up the material.

In the authors' methods: Quantification of nucleated cells was approximated via reference gene primer amplification. Sequencing was performed with immunoSEQ multiplex PCR; in TCRdb, only in-frame clones are kept and a portion is missing. V and J calls and clone size are as listed in that table; D and trimming were resolved from the DNA. The data hold approximately 150,000 clones, with approximately 85% observed a single time. Germline values: CDR1 MNHEY, CDR2 SVGAGI. The CDR3 is made up of 15 amino acids. The J segment lost 0 bases and the V segment lost 6 bases, leaving 5 bases of the junction unmatched.

The source of this sequence is a middle-aged man with acute or convalescent COVID-19. V and J are TRBV6-5 and TRBJ2-4; 7 bases are shared with TRBD2. Sequencing input: peripheral blood. CDR3 DNA sequence: TGTGCCAGCAGCCGGGGGGACCTAGCCAAAAACATTCAGTACTTC. This codes for CASSRGDLAKNIQYF.